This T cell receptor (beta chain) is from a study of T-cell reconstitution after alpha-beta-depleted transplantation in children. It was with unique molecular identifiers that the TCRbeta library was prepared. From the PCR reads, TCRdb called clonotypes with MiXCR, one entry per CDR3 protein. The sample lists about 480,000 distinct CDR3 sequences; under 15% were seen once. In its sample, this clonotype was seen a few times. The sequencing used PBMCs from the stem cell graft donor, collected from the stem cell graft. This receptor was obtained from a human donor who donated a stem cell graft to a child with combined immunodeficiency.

CDR3 protein: CASSATGYGEKLFF. CDR3 nucleotides: TGTGCCAGCAGCGCAACAGGGTATGGTGAAAAACTGTTTTTT. This chain connects TRBV9 to TRBJ1-4; D is perhaps TRBD1 (6 bases). The CDR3 loop spans 14 amino acids. V dropped 3 bases and J dropped 7 bases, with 13 bases sitting between them. Germline V gene lookup returns CDR1 SGDLS and CDR2 YYNGEE.